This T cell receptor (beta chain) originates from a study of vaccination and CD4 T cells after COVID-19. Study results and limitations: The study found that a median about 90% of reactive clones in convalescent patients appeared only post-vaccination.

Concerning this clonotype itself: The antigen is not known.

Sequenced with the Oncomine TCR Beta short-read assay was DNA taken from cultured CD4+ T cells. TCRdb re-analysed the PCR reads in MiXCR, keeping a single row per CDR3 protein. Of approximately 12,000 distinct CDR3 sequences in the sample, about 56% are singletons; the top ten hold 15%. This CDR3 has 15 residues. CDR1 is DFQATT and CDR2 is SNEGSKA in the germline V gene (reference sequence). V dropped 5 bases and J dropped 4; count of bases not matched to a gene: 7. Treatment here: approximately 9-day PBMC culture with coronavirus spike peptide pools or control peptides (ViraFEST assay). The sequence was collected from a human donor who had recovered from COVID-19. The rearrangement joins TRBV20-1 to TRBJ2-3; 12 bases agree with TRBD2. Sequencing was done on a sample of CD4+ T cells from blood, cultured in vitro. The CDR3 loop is CSAPPLAGGSDTQYF. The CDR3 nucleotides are TGCAGTGCTCCCCCACTAGCGGGAGGTTCAGATACGCAGTATTTT.